The 30 T cell receptor beta chains below all came from one sample that was sequenced in a study of T cell changes during pregnancy in multiple sclerosis. Only in-frame clones appear in the TCRdb table, and some are missing; sequencing was by immunoSEQ multiplex PCR. The sample includes 70,000 to 75,000 clones, roughly nine tenths seen only once; the top ten take 2% to 2.5%. Sequencing was performed on peripheral blood, taken in the second trimester of pregnancy. The source is a female donor in good health, enrolled as a control in a pregnancy study.

This sequence joins TRBV10-3 and TRBJ2-5; D gene ambiguous. Germline lookup yields CDR1 ENHRY and CDR2 SYGVKD. CDR3 length: 15 residues. The ends were cut back, 10 bases at V and 1 base at J, with 19 bases in the middle. CDR3 residues: CANKPHAQVQETQYF. In nucleotides, the CDR3 is TGTGCCAACAAACCCCATGCCCAAGTCCAAGAGACCCAGTACTTC.

V is TRBV18 and J is TRBJ2-2; D is perhaps TRBD2 (6 bases). Germline V gene sequence: CDR1 KGHSH, CDR2 LQKENI. Deletions cut 6 bases from V and 4 bases from J, with 9 bases between. The CDR3 contains 13 residues. The CDR3 protein is CASSSGGTGELFF. The CDR3 region has the DNA TGTGCCAGCTCCTCCGGGGGCACCGGGGAGCTGTTTTTT.

The gene calls are TRBV27 and TRBJ2-1, with 9 bases that match TRBD2. The V gene's germline CDR1 is MNHEY and CDR2 SMNVEV (reference sequence). V shed 5 bases and J 2 bases; nucleotides not matched to a gene: 10. The CDR3 is 17 amino acids. CDR3 coding DNA: TGTGCCAGCAGTACCCACGGTGCGGGGGGGGCCTACAATGAGCAGTTCTTC. Translated: CASSTHGAGGAYNEQFF.

The chain joins TRBV28 to TRBJ2-7, with TRBD1 matching over 10 bases. CDR3 size: 13 residues. Germline CDR1 MDHEN, CDR2 SYDVKM. The junction had 4 bases not matched to a gene; V was cut back by 10 bases and J by 1 base. The chain's CDR3 is CATGTGVSYEQYF. Here the CDR3 DNA reads TGTGCCACGGGGACAGGGGTTTCCTACGAGCAGTACTTC.

This chain joins TRBV2 and TRBJ2-7; possibly TRBD2 for D (6 bases). From germline, CDR1 is SNHLY and CDR2 FYNNEI. Trimming left V 2 bases short and J 6 bases short, with 11 bases between. The CDR3 consists of 13 residues. The CDR3 coding sequence is TGTGCCAGCAGTGAAAAGTCGGAGGGCGAGCAGTACTTC. It is translated as CASSEKSEGEQYF.

The V and J genes are TRBV2 and TRBJ1-1, with a weak D call TRBD1 (6 bases). The CDR3 has 12 amino acids. Trimming took 4 bases from V and 8 from J, leaving 11 bases between them. CDR1 and CDR2 from the germline V gene are SNHLY and FYNNEI. DNA for the CDR3: TGTGCCAGCAGTGGAGGACAGAGAGAAGCTTTCTTT. As protein: CASSGGQREAFF.

V is TRBV6-5 and J is TRBJ2-7; TRBD1 is a possible D gene (6 bases). V lost 5 bases, J lost 3 bases, and 14 bases lay in between. Germline CDR1 and CDR2: MNHEY and SVGAGI. This CDR3 has 14 residues. CDR3 DNA sequence: TGTGCCAGCAGTCTATACAGGGTAAACTACGAGCAGTACTTC. It translates to CASSLYRVNYEQYF.

This rearrangement joins TRBV9 to TRBJ1-2; no definite D call. CDR1 and CDR2 from the germline V gene are SGDLS and YYNGEE. V dropped 4 bases and J dropped 0 bases, with 7 bases sitting between them. The length of the CDR3 is 13 residues. Here the CDR3 reads CASSLTANYGYTF. The CDR3 DNA reads TGTGCCAGCAGCCTAACAGCTAACTATGGCTACACCTTC.

The V call is TRBV2, the J call TRBJ2-7; perhaps TRBD1 as D (5 bases). V was pared by 4 bases and J by 0 bases, with 7 bases between. The CDR3 has 13 amino acids. Germline assignment: CDR1 SNHLY and CDR2 FYNNEI. In DNA, the CDR3 is TGTGCCAGCAGTGCCACAGGCTCCTACGAGCAGTACTTC. It codes for CASSATGSYEQYF.

The chain carries TRBV4-1 and TRBJ2-5; no definite D call. Germline CDR1 and CDR2: MGHRA and YSYEKL. The CDR3 length is 14 residues. The V end was cut by 0 bases, the J end by 1 base, with 6 bases between. CDR3 in amino acids: CASSQDYSQETQYF. For the CDR3, the DNA is TGCGCCAGCAGCCAAGATTACAGCCAAGAGACCCAGTACTTC.

The chain recombines TRBV11-2 with TRBJ1-1; TRBD1 agrees at 7 bases. This CDR3 comprises 15 residues. V was clipped by 4 bases and J by 3 bases; unmatched bases: 8. Germline V gives CDR1 SGHAT, CDR2 FQNNGV. CDR3 bases: TGTGCCAGCAGCTCTCGACAGGGTCTAGACACTGAAGCTTTCTTT. Translation gives CASSSRQGLDTEAFF.

In this sample, this clone turned up once. Other DNA sequences in this sample translate to the same CDR3. The chain carries TRBV5-1 and TRBJ1-4; no firm D call. CDR1 and CDR2 (germline): SGHRS, YFSETQ. V was clipped by 2 bases and J by 4 bases, with 6 bases between them. The CDR3 is made up of 13 amino acids. The CDR3 sequence: CASSLSFNEKLFF. In DNA, the CDR3 is TGCGCCAGCAGCTTATCCTTTAATGAAAAACTGTTTTTT.

The chain has TRBV18 and TRBJ2-7; 7 positions agree with TRBD1. This CDR3 region has 13 residues. Germline CDR1 is KGHSH and CDR2 is LQKENI. The V gene end was trimmed by 8 bases and the J gene end by 2 bases; junction bases not matched to a gene: 6. The CDR3 DNA sequence: TGTGCCAGCACACAGGGGCCCGCCTACGAGCAGTACTTC. Protein product: CASTQGPAYEQYF.

The genes are TRBV7-3 and TRBJ2-2; 9 bases align to TRBD2. The germline V gene encodes CDR1 SGHTA and CDR2 FQGTGA. The CDR3 is 15 amino acids. V shed 1 base and J 7 bases; nucleotides not matched to a gene: 4. The CDR3 DNA follows: TGTGCCAGCAGCTTAAGCGGGGGGGCCGGCGGGGAGCTGTTTTTT. Protein product: CASSLSGGAGGELFF.

The chain is built from TRBV7-8 and TRBJ1-2; 9 nucleotides align to TRBD1. CDR1 is SGHVS, CDR2 FQNEAQ, per germline. The CDR3 totals 12 residues. V was clipped by 5 bases and J by 8 bases; unmatched bases: 3. The CDR3 bases are TGTGCCAGCAGCGGGACAGGGTTCGGCTACACCTTC. Its translation is CASSGTGFGYTF.

The rearrangement uses TRBV5-1 and TRBJ1-2; unclear D gene. Germline-derived CDR1 and CDR2 are SGHRS and YFSETQ. This CDR3 contains 14 residues. V lost 1 base and J 8 bases, leaving 15 bases between the germline ends. CDR3: CASSLFPGVSGYTF. In nucleotides, the CDR3 is TGCGCCAGCAGCTTGTTTCCAGGTGTGAGCGGCTACACCTTC.

The J gene is TRBJ1-1, the V gene TRBV4-1; 8 nucleotides line up with TRBD1. Germline V lookup: CDR1 MGHRA, CDR2 YSYEKL. V lost 0 bases and J lost 6; bases outside the gene matches: 6. This CDR3 contains 15 residues. This CDR3 reads CASSQDDRGTAEAFF. The CDR3 nucleotides read TGCGCCAGCAGCCAAGATGACAGGGGAACGGCTGAAGCTTTCTTT.

The chain joins TRBV2 to TRBJ2-5, with 8 bases that match TRBD1. J lost 2 bases, V lost 8 bases, and 7 bases had no gene match. This CDR3 is built from 14 residues. Germline values: CDR1 SNHLY, CDR2 FYNNEI. CDR3 sequence reads: CASLRDRKQETQYF. The CDR3 DNA reads TGTGCCAGCCTCAGGGACAGGAAGCAAGAGACCCAGTACTTC.

V gene TRBV6-6 combines with J gene TRBJ2-3; TRBD2 is a possible D gene (7 bases). CDR1 is MNHNY, CDR2 SVGAGI, per germline (reference sequence). The CDR3 extends over 15 amino acids. Trimming removed 9 bases at V and 2 bases at J, with 18 bases between. The CDR3 protein is CASLGAGAFTDTQYF. DNA for the CDR3: TGTGCCAGTCTAGGCGCGGGGGCCTTCACAGATACGCAGTATTTT.

The chain recombines TRBV7-9 with TRBJ2-2, with no clear D. This CDR3 spans 13 amino acids. The V gene lost 7 bases and the J gene lost 4 bases, with 10 bases spanning the gap. Germline-derived CDR1 and CDR2 are SEHNR and FQNEAQ (reference sequence). The CDR3, as DNA: TGTGCCAGCACCAAGTCGGGCACCGGGGAGCTGTTTTTT. This gives the protein CASTKSGTGELFF.

Only a few counts were recorded for this clone. V usage is TRBV15 and J usage is TRBJ1-1, with D perhaps matching TRBD1 (5 bases). This CDR3 comprises 17 residues. Trimming shortened V by 0 bases and J by 3 bases, and 17 bases separated the two germline ends. The germline V gene encodes CDR1 LNHNV and CDR2 YYDKDF (reference sequence). The CDR3 reads CATSREGLGRAYTEAFF. The CDR3 nucleotides read TGTGCCACCAGCAGAGAAGGGCTGGGCAGGGCCTACACTGAAGCTTTCTTT.

The chain is built from TRBV28 and TRBJ2-5, with D hard to call. The CDR3 length is 14 residues. V gave up 3 bases and J gave up 5 bases, with 13 bases separating them. Germline lookup yields CDR1 MDHEN and CDR2 SYDVKM. The CDR3 nucleotides read TGTGCCAGCAGTTTGGCAGGAAGGTGGGAGACCCAGTACTTC. It translates to CASSLAGRWETQYF.

The chain combines TRBV4-3 with TRBJ1-2; 9 bases are shared with TRBD1. The CDR3 consists of 14 residues. Germline trimming cut 5 bases from V and 4 bases from J; bases unmatched to any gene: 5. Germline CDR1 is LGHNA and CDR2 is YSLEER. CDR3 nucleotide sequence: TGCGCCAGCAGCGCCTGGACAGGGGCCTATGGCTACACCTTC. This encodes CASSAWTGAYGYTF.

A note on this clone: A read error may produce the germline difference seen at one junction end. The chain has TRBV7-6 and TRBJ2-5; a possible D gene is TRBD1 (6 bases). The germline V gene has CDR1 SGHVS and CDR2 FNYEAQ. CDR3 length equals 15 residues. The CDR3 loop is CASTLKWGPQETQYF. CDR3 sequence (DNA): TGTGCCAGCACCTTAAAGTGGGGGCCGCAAGAGACCCAGTACTTC.

As regards this clone: Other DNA sequences in the sample encode the same CDR3. V is TRBV20-1 and J is TRBJ2-3; D gene uncertain. This CDR3 spans 11 amino acids. The V end was cut by 6 bases, the J end by 0 bases, with 4 bases between. Germline CDR1 reads DFQATT; CDR2 reads SNEGSKA (reference sequence). This CDR3 is CSATSTDTQYF. The CDR3 coding sequence is TGCAGTGCCACTAGCACAGATACGCAGTATTTT.

This chain joins TRBV27 and TRBJ1-5; unclear D gene. CDR3 length: 12 residues. Germline V gives CDR1 MNHEY, CDR2 SMNVEV (reference sequence). Trimming cost V 5 bases and J 4 bases, with 6 bases left between them. CDR3 in amino acids: CASSLRNQPQHF. CDR3 nucleotide sequence: TGTGCCAGCAGTCTACGGAATCAGCCCCAGCATTTT.

This clone came up a few times. The V and J genes are TRBV4-3 and TRBJ2-7, with 7 bases aligning to TRBD2. This CDR3 has 15 residues. V dropped 1 base and J dropped 4; count of bases not matched to a gene: 7. CDR1 is LGHNA, CDR2 YSLEER, per germline. The CDR3 region has the DNA TGCGCCAGCAGCCAAGGCGGACTAGACAGATACGAGCAGTACTTC. Its translation: CASSQGGLDRYEQYF.

V is TRBV11-2 and J is TRBJ2-5; TRBD2 matches at 10 bases. CDR1 SGHAT and CDR2 FQNNGV come from the germline V gene. The CDR3 has 16 amino acids. The junction had 8 bases not matched to a gene; V was cut back by 1 base and J by 6 bases. As DNA, the CDR3 is TGTGCCAGCAGCTTAGTGGTCTCTAGCGGGGGTCAGACCCAGTACTTC. Protein sequence: CASSLVVSSGGQTQYF.

The chain has TRBV4-2 and TRBJ1-4, with 7 bases that match TRBD1. J gave up 6 bases and V 0 bases, and 7 bases lay outside the gene matches. This CDR3 is 16 amino acids long. Germline V lookup: CDR1 LGHNA, CDR2 YNFKEQ. CDR3 in DNA: TGTGCCAGCAGCCAAGAGATTAGGGGGCGGTATGAAAAACTGTTTTTT. Residues: CASSQEIRGRYEKLFF.

V gene TRBV10-2 combines with J gene TRBJ1-2; no clear D. The CDR3 has 13 residues. The V gene's germline CDR1 is WSHSY and CDR2 SAAADI. Trimming removed 7 bases from V and 1 base from J, with 10 bases in between. The CDR3 DNA reads as TGCGCCAGCACGGGGATTGATAACTATGGCTACACCTTC. Its protein product is CASTGIDNYGYTF.